The entry below describes one T cell receptor (beta chain). Antigen: not known. The CDR3 is 15 amino acids. V trimming: 4 bases; J trimming: 1 base; junction bases outside the gene matches: 6. The V gene's germline CDR1 is SGHRS and CDR2 YFSETQ. The data belong to a study of T-cell memory formation after mild COVID-19. Study summary: Most TCR clusters belonged to a single donor.

Study-level findings and limits: Contracting clones from day 15 to 85 showed balanced CD4/CD8; later expanders favored CD4+. CM and EM subsets held most contracting CD4+ clones; EMRA held CD8+ ones.

TCRdb used MiXCR to reprocess the 5' RACE reads, holding one entry per CDR3 protein. The sample lists 100,000 to 150,000 distinct CDR3 sequences; about 18% were seen once. The sample consisted of PBMCs or a T cell subset sorted from them (not recorded which). The receptor was isolated from a man younger than 35 who had mild COVID-19 (a few samples of this study predate the infection). Cell type and time point are not known. This sequence joins TRBV5-1 and TRBJ1-1; TRBD1 aligns across 8 bases. CDR3: CASSPGQGENTEAFF. CDR3 coding DNA: TGCGCCAGCAGCCCTGGACAGGGCGAGAACACTGAAGCTTTCTTT.